This T cell receptor (beta chain) came from a study of beta chain features in type 1 diabetes. V dropped 1 base and J dropped 2; count of bases not matched to a gene: 6. From germline, CDR1 is SGHDT and CDR2 YYEEEE. The CDR3 runs to 15 residues. Of the isolated RNA, all was reverse transcribed, and so the sequenced material was expressed TCRB transcripts. Around 4 million reads per sample were averaged for naive, central memory and regulatory samples. The repertoire was sequenced with immunoSEQ multiplex PCR; TCRdb's copy has only in-frame clones and lacks some. The table has about 620,000 clones, roughly 15% seen once. Stem cell-like memory, regulatory, central memory and naive CD4+ cells were sorted via CD45RO/CCR7/CD25/CD127/CD95/CD27.

The chain carries TRBV5-6 and TRBJ2-7; 7 nucleotides match TRBD1. Sequenced: naive CD4+ T cells from blood. This clonotype was sampled from a man aged 18 to 29 in good health. The CDR3 loop reads CASSLWTGGPYEQYF. The DNA of the CDR3 is TGTGCCAGCAGCTTGTGGACAGGTGGGCCCTACGAGCAGTACTTC.